This is a list of T cell receptor beta chains from one sample in a study of cytomegalovirus exposure and HLA in healthy donors. Produced via immunoSEQ multiplex PCR; TCRdb's table is partial and in-frame only. In all, the sample yields roughly 43,000 clones. The specimen sequenced was PBMCs. The receptors were sampled from a woman between 40 and 55 years old in good health and CMV-seronegative. Both conserved end residues are part of each CDR3. A D gene is named only where the DNA matches it firmly.

len	v_gene	d_gene	j_gene	CDR3nt	CDR3aa
15	TRBV4-1	NA	TRBJ1-3	TGCGCCAGCAGCCTAGGACGGGACTCTGGAAACACCATATATTTT	CASSLGRDSGNTIYF
13	TRBV4-2	NA	TRBJ2-7	TGTGCCAGCAGCCATCCCCAGTCCTACGAGCAGTACTTC	CASSHPQSYEQYF
12	TRBV5-1	NA	TRBJ2-1	TGCGCCAGCAGCTTGGACGGGTTCGCGCAGTTCTTC	CASSLDGFAQFF
10	TRBV18	TRBD1	TRBJ1-1	TGTGCCAGCAGACAGGGGACGGCTTTCTTT	CASRQGTAFF
14	TRBV6-5	TRBD1	TRBJ1-5	TGTGCCAGCAGTCTCCGGACAGGGCAACAGCCCCAGCATTTT	CASSLRTGQQPQHF
15	TRBV6-6	NA	TRBJ2-1	TGTGCCAGCAGTTACTCTCTAGAGGGCGGCAATGAGCAGTTCTTC	CASSYSLEGGNEQFF
16	TRBV18	TRBD2	TRBJ2-2	TGTGCCAGCTCACCATCGAGGGAGGGTCATGGCGGGGAGCTGTTTTTT	CASSPSREGHGGELFF
17	TRBV11-2	NA	TRBJ2-1	TGTGCCAGCAGCTTAGGGGCAGGGTTCCAGAGACACAATGAGCAGTTCTTC	CASSLGAGFQRHNEQFF
19	TRBV5-1	TRBD2	TRBJ2-1	TGCGCCAGCAGCCAAGAAAGGCGGGAGGACGCTAACAAGAACAATGAGCAGTTCTTC	CASSQERREDANKNNEQFF
17	TRBV18	TRBD2	TRBJ2-7	TGTGCCAGCTCACTACAAATACCGGGACTAGCTGGGTACGAGCAGTACTTC	CASSLQIPGLAGYEQYF